The clone carrying this TCR beta chain was recorded once. These data belong to a study of B cell selection in AIRE deficiency. Sorting defined conventional CD4 T cells as CD4+CD127+. Germline assignment: CDR1 SNHLY and CDR2 FYNNEI. Trimming cost V 4 bases and J 0 bases; bases outside gene matches: 4. The CDR3 extends over 15 amino acids. Measured with immunoSEQ multiplex PCR; TCRdb has only the in-frame clones, and not every one. The sample holds about 25,000 clones, approximately 97% seen once. The chain recombines TRBV2 with TRBJ2-7; TRBD2 matches at 9 bases. Sequencing input: conventional CD4+ T cells sorted from PBMCs. This clonotype was sampled from a human donor with AIRE deficiency. This CDR3 reads CASSGLTSGSYEQYF. CDR3 DNA: TGTGCCAGCAGTGGTTTGACTAGCGGCTCCTACGAGCAGTACTTC.